A single T cell receptor beta chain is shown here with its context. These data come from a study of blood T cell repertoires in COVID-19. Overall study: COVID-19 samples collected from the United States, Italy and Spain covered acute and convalescent phases.

Per the authors' pipeline: For nucleated cells, counts were estimated from reference gene primer amplification. Assay: immunoSEQ multiplex PCR; the TCRdb copy retains only in-frame clones and omits some. That table gives V, J and clone size, and the DNA gave D and trimming. Of under 150,000 clones detected, 65% to 90% appear once; the ten largest clones hold about 8.4%. V was clipped by 1 base and J by 1 base, with 11 bases between them. Germline V CDR1 and CDR2: SGHDN, FVKESK. The CDR3 has 16 amino acids. The genes are TRBV14 and TRBJ1-3, with a possible D match to TRBD1 (5 bases). The sequenced sample consisted of peripheral blood. This receptor was taken from a woman in her sixties with active or convalescent COVID-19. The CDR3 reads CASSQAAGKSGNTIYF. As DNA, the CDR3 is TGTGCCAGCAGCCAAGCGGCAGGGAAGTCTGGAAACACCATATATTTT.